This T cell receptor (beta chain) appears in the sequencing data of a study of T cell changes during pregnancy in multiple sclerosis. J was trimmed by 4 bases and V by 3 bases; bases with no gene match: 20. CDR3 size: 20 residues. CDR1 is KGHSH, CDR2 LQKENI, per germline. The repertoire was sequenced with immunoSEQ multiplex PCR; TCRdb's copy has only in-frame clones and lacks some. Of approximately 45,000 clones listed, roughly 92% are singletons. The sample in question was CD4+ T cells from peripheral blood mononuclear cells, obtained in the first trimester of pregnancy. The chain has TRBV18 and TRBJ2-3; TRBD1 matches at 9 bases. The clonotype was recovered from a female donor with multiple sclerosis, enrolled in a pregnancy study. In DNA form, the CDR3 reads TGTGCCAGCTCACCCTCCTATCCGCTCCGGGACAGGGTATGGGCAGATACGCAGTATTTT. As protein: CASSPSYPLRDRVWADTQYF.